Below are 21 T cell receptor beta chains sequenced from a single sample in a study of Tregs in tolerant kidney transplant recipients. Sequenced by immunoSEQ multiplex PCR; TCRdb stores in-frame clones only, minus some. The profile shows approximately 60,000 clones, 87% of them singletons. The nonmyeloablative bone marrow transplants came from related graft donors, with transient mixed chimerism. The sample was CD4+ T cells from blood (PBMCs), taken 6 months after the transplant. The receptors shown here come from a human patient who received a combined kidney and bone marrow transplant. The T cells may partly be graft donor cells.

This chain uses TRBV15 with TRBJ2-6; 8 nucleotides line up with TRBD1. CDR3 length: 16 residues. Trimming removed 2 bases from V and 2 bases from J; junction bases left unmatched: 2. CDR1 and CDR2 (germline): LNHNV, YYDKDF (reference sequence). In DNA form, the CDR3 reads TGTGCCACCAGCAGACAACAGGGGGCTGGGGCCAACGTCCTGACTTTC. Amino acids: CATSRQQGAGANVLTF.

This clone showed up just once. The CDR3 DNA reads as TGTGCCAGCACTCGGGGTGATCGAGGGAGCTACGAGCAGTACTTC. The encoded protein is CASTRGDRGSYEQYF. The chain carries TRBV11-3 and TRBJ2-7; possibly TRBD2 for D (5 bases). The length of the CDR3 is 15 residues. Trimming removed 7 bases from V and 3 bases from J, with 19 bases in between. The V gene's germline CDR1 is SGHNT and CDR2 YENEEA.

The chain couples TRBV5-1 to TRBJ2-3; D call uncertain. Germline CDR1 SGHRS, CDR2 YFSETQ. This CDR3 region has 14 residues. Trimming stripped 0 bases from V and 2 bases from J, with 7 bases between. The CDR3 DNA is TGCGCCAGCAGCTTGGTTCTACCCACAGATACGCAGTATTTT. Protein product: CASSLVLPTDTQYF.

The J gene is TRBJ1-2, the V gene TRBV6-6; D not resolved. Germline CDR1 MNHNY, CDR2 SVGAGI (reference sequence). Trimming took 5 bases from V and 2 from J, leaving 3 bases between them. The CDR3 spans 11 residues. CDR3 sequence: CASSGNYGYTF. In nucleotides, the CDR3 is TGTGCCAGCAGTGGCAACTATGGCTACACCTTC.

This clone has just one count. The genes are TRBV18 and TRBJ1-1; D is unresolved. The CDR3 contains 15 residues. Germline V CDR1 and CDR2: KGHSH, LQKENI. Trimming pared 1 base from V and 5 bases from J, leaving 14 bases between. This CDR3 reads CASSPLISTRTEAFF. The CDR3 DNA sequence: TGTGCCAGCTCACCACTTATTAGCACACGGACTGAAGCTTTCTTT.

This chain links TRBV9 with TRBJ2-1, with D perhaps matching TRBD2 (5 bases). V was cut by 5 bases and J by 5 bases, with 17 bases left in between. Looked up from germline, CDR1 is SGDLS and CDR2 is YYNGEE. The CDR3 consists of 15 residues. CDR3 nucleotide sequence: TGTGCCAGCAGGCGTGGTGTCGGGAATAACAATGAGCAGTTCTTC. Encoded protein: CASRRGVGNNNEQFF.

The V call is TRBV11-1, the J call TRBJ2-3, with a possible D match to TRBD1 (5 bases). CDR1 is SGHAT, CDR2 FQDESV, per germline (reference sequence). CDR3 length: 14 residues. V shed 2 bases and J shed 6 bases, with 12 bases lying between them. This CDR3 reads CASSLNGAKDTQYF. DNA of the CDR3: TGTGCCAGCAGCTTAAATGGGGCGAAGGATACGCAGTATTTT.

The gene calls are TRBV27 and TRBJ2-5, with 13 positions matching TRBD2. V dropped 6 bases and J dropped 1; count of bases not matched to a gene: 8. There are 17 residues in the CDR3. CDR1 and CDR2 (germline): MNHEY, SMNVEV (reference sequence). CDR3 in DNA: TGTGCCAGCAGCCTTCGGAGACTAGCGGGGGGCCAAGAGACCCAGTACTTC. It specifies CASSLRRLAGGQETQYF.

This chain links TRBV9 with TRBJ1-2; tentatively, D is TRBD1 (5 bases). Trimming removed 1 base at V and 2 bases at J, with 6 bases between. The CDR3 consists of 13 residues. CDR1 is SGDLS, CDR2 YYNGEE, per germline. CDR3 protein: CASSVTGNYGYTF. The CDR3 DNA sequence: TGTGCCAGCAGCGTAACAGGAAACTATGGCTACACCTTC.

This chain connects TRBV19 to TRBJ2-5, with 11 nucleotides matching TRBD1. With V trimmed by 1 base and J by 5 bases, 6 bases remained unmatched. There are 16 residues in the CDR3. In germline, CDR1 is LNHDA, CDR2 SQIVND (reference sequence). Written as DNA, the CDR3 is TGTGCCAGTAGTATAGTAGGACAGGGGGCAGGTGAGACCCAGTACTTC. It codes for CASSIVGQGAGETQYF.

This sequence joins TRBV29-1 and TRBJ1-1; the match to TRBD1 covers 7 bases. After removal of 5 bases from V and 1 base from J, the junction contained 19 bases not matched to a gene. This CDR3 has 18 amino acids. Germline CDR1 is SQVTM and CDR2 is ANQGSEA. In DNA, the CDR3 is TGCAGCGTTCTATTTCCGACAGGGACAGCTCCCCGGAACACTGAAGCTTTCTTT. Its protein is CSVLFPTGTAPRNTEAFF.

The chain couples TRBV10-3 to TRBJ2-1; D is possibly TRBD2 (5 bases). The germline V and J ends were trimmed by 4 bases and 1 base, with 5 bases remaining between them. This CDR3 has 13 amino acids. The germline gives CDR1 ENHRY, CDR2 SYGVKD. CDR3 in DNA: TGTGCCATCAGTGCGGGGTCCTACAATGAGCAGTTCTTC. Translating it yields CAISAGSYNEQFF.

In this sample, this clone turned up once. The rearrangement uses TRBV7-7 and TRBJ2-1; 7 positions agree with TRBD1. CDR1 is SSHAT and CDR2 is FNYEAQ in the germline V gene (reference sequence). V was pared by 3 bases and J by 5 bases, with 4 bases of the junction left unmatched. This CDR3 contains 14 residues. The chain's CDR3 is CASSLGTANNEQFF. The CDR3 DNA follows: TGTGCCAGCAGCTTGGGGACAGCCAACAATGAGCAGTTCTTC.

The chain carries TRBV7-2 and TRBJ2-7; maybe TRBD1 (5 bases). The CDR3 covers 14 residues. Germline V gene data show CDR1 as SGHTA and CDR2 as FQGNSA. The V end lost 0 bases, the J end lost 5 bases, and 11 bases lay between the germline ends. The CDR3 sequence is CASSLASWGNEQYF. In DNA, the CDR3 is TGTGCCAGCAGCTTAGCGTCTTGGGGCAACGAGCAGTACTTC.

This clone appeared a single time. V usage is TRBV4-1 and J usage is TRBJ2-5; D perhaps matches TRBD2 (6 bases). Per the germline V gene, CDR1 is MGHRA and CDR2 is YSYEKL. The CDR3 has 15 residues. V was clipped by 1 base and J by 4 bases, with 13 bases between them. CDR3 sequence: CASSQAGVGPETQYF. The CDR3 coding sequence is TGCGCCAGCAGCCAAGCGGGGGTCGGTCCAGAGACCCAGTACTTC.

The gene calls are TRBV7-3 and TRBJ2-3; 9 bases agree with TRBD2. This CDR3 comprises 16 residues. V gave up 4 bases and J gave up 5 bases; unmatched junction bases: 10. Germline CDR1 and CDR2: SGHTA and FQGTGA. DNA of the CDR3: TGTGCCAGCAGCTCTTCAGTAGCGGGAGCCGGAGATACGCAGTATTTT. Encoded protein: CASSSSVAGAGDTQYF. Drawing the rest from reference TRBV7-3 and TRBJ2-3, the complete variable domain is GAGVSQTPSNKVTEKGKYVELRCDPISGHTALYWYRQSLGQGPEFLIYFQGTGAADDSGLPNDRFFAVRPEGSVSTLKIQRTERGDSAVYLCASSSSVAGAGDTQYFGPGTRLTVL.

This rearrangement joins TRBV7-2 to TRBJ2-7; 9 bases are a match to TRBD1. V lost 5 bases, J lost 6 bases, and 8 bases stayed unmatched. This CDR3 contains 14 residues. Looked up from germline, CDR1 is SGHTA and CDR2 is FQGNSA. The CDR3 is CASSTRTGDPEQYF. The CDR3 coding sequence is TGTGCCAGCAGCACCAGGACAGGGGATCCCGAGCAGTACTTC. The full variable domain, in which reference TRBV7-2 and TRBJ2-7 provide the parts outside the CDR3, is GAGVSQSPSNKVTEKGKDVELRCDPISGHTALYWYRQSLGQGLEFLIYFQGNSAPDKSGLPSDRFSAERTGGSVSTLTIQRTQQEDSAVYLCASSTRTGDPEQYFGPGTRLTVT.

The chain couples TRBV5-1 to TRBJ2-2; D is perhaps TRBD1 (6 bases). Germline lookup yields CDR1 SGHRS and CDR2 YFSETQ. The CDR3 is 15 residues long. The germline V and J ends were trimmed by 4 bases and 4 bases, with 14 bases remaining between them. For the CDR3, the DNA is TGCGCCAGCAGCCTCCGGGACACCCGCACCGGGGAGCTGTTTTTT. This encodes CASSLRDTRTGELFF.

The rearrangement links TRBV7-3 to TRBJ1-3; D is possibly TRBD1 (6 bases). Deletions cut 5 bases from V and 0 bases from J, with 20 bases between. CDR1 and CDR2 (germline): SGHTA, FQGTGA. This CDR3 region has 18 residues. DNA of the CDR3: TGTGCCAGCAGCCCGACCGGGGGGCAGCCCTACTCTGGAAACACCATATATTTT. It is translated as CASSPTGGQPYSGNTIYF.

The rearrangement links TRBV5-8 to TRBJ1-2; D is ambiguous. This CDR3 comprises 12 residues. The V end was cut by 5 bases, the J end by 6 bases, with 11 bases between. Germline values: CDR1 SGHTS, CDR2 YDEGEE. In nucleotides, the CDR3 is TGTGCCAGCAGTCGACTATTCGATGGCTACACCTTC. The encoded protein is CASSRLFDGYTF.

In this sample, this clone turned up once. This CDR3 reads CASSQEGASGNTIYF. The CDR3 coding sequence is TGCGCCAGCAGCCAAGAGGGGGCATCTGGAAACACCATATATTTT. The chain links TRBV4-3 to TRBJ1-3, with D possibly TRBD1 on 6 matching bases. The V end was cut by 0 bases, the J end by 1 base, with 7 bases between. The CDR3 is 15 residues long. Germline V gene data show CDR1 as LGHNA and CDR2 as YSLEER.